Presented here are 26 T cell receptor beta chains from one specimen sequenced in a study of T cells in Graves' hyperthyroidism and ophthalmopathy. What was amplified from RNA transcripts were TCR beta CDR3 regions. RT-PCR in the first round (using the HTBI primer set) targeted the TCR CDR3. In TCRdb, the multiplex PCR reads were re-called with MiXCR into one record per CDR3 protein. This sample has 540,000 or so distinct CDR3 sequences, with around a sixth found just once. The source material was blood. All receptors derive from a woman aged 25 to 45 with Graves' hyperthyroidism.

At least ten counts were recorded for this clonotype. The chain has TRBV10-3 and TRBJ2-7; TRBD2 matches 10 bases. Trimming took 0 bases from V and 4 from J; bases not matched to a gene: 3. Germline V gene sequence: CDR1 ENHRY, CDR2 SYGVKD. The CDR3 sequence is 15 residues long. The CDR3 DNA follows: TGTGCCATCAGTGAGTCCGTTAGCGGGAGGTACGAGCAGTACTTC. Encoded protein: CAISESVSGRYEQYF.

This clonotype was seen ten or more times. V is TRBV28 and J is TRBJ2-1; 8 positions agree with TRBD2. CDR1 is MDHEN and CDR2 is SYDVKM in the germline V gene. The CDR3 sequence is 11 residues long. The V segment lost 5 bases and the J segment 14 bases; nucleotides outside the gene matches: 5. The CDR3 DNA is TGTGCCAGCAGTCCTCAGCGGGAGAAGTTCTTC. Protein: CASSPQREKFF.

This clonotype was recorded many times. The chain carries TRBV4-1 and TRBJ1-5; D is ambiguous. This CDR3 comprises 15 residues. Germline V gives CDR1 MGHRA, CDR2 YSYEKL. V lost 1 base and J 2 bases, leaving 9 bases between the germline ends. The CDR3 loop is CASSQGVVGNQPQHF. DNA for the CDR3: TGCGCCAGCAGCCAAGGAGTGGTCGGCAATCAGCCCCAGCATTTT.

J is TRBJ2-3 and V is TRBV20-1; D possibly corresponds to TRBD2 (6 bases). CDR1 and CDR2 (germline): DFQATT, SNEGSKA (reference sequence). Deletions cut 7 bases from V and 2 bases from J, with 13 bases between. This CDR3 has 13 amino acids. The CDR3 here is CSVPDYNTDTQYF. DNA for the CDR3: TGCAGTGTACCGGACTATAACACAGATACGCAGTATTTT.

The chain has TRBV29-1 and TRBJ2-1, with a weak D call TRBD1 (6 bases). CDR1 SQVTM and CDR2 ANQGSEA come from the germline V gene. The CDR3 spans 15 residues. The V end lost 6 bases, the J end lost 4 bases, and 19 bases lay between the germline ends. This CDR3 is CSVGSQGNPYNEQFF. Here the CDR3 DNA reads TGCAGCGTGGGGTCCCAGGGGAATCCTTACAATGAGCAGTTCTTC.

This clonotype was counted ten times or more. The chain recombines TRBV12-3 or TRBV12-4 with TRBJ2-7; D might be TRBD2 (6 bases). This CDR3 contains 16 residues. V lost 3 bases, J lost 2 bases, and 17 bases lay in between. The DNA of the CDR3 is TGTGCCAGCAGTTTGGTGTCCGGGACTCTCCCCTACGAGCAGTACTTC. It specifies CASSLVSGTLPYEQYF.

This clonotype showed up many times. DNA of the CDR3: TGCAGTGCTGGTAGCGGGAGGGGCTACAATGAGCAGTTCTTC. The encoded protein is CSAGSGRGYNEQFF. The V and J genes are TRBV20-1 and TRBJ2-1; 11 nucleotides line up with TRBD2. This CDR3 spans 14 amino acids. V dropped 5 bases and J dropped 3; count of bases not matched to a gene: 3. The germline V gene has CDR1 DFQATT and CDR2 SNEGSKA (reference sequence).

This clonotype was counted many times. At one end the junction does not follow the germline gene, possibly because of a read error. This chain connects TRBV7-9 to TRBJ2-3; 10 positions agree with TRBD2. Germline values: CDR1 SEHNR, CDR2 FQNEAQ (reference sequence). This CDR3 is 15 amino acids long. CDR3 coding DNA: TGTGCCAGCAGCATAGCTAGCGGGAGCGCAGATACGCAGTATTTT. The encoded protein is CASSIASGSADTQYF.

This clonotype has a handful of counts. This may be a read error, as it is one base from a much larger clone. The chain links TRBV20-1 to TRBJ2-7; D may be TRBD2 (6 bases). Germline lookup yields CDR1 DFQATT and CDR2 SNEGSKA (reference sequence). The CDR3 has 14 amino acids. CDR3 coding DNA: TGCAGTGCTAGAGGCCGGGACTCCTCCTACGAGCGGTACTTC. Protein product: CSARGRDSSYERYF.

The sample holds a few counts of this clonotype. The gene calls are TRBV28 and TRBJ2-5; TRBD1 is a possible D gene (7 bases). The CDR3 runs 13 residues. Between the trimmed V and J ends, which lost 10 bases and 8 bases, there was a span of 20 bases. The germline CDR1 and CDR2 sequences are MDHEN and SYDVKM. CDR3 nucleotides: TGTGCCATCATAGACAGGGTCGGGGGTACCCAGTACTTC. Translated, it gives CAIIDRVGGTQYF.

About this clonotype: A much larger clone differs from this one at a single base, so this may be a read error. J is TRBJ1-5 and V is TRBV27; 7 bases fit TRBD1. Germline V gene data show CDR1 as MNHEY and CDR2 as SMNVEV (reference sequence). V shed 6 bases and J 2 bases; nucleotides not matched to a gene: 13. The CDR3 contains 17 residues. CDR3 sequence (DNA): TGTGCCAGCAGAAAAGACAGGGCTGCATATGGCAATCAGCCCCAGCATTTT. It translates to CASRKDRAAYGNQPQHF.

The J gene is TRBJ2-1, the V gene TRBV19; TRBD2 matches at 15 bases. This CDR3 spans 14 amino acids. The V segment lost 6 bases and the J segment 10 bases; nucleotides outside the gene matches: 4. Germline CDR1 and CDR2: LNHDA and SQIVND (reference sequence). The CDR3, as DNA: TGTGCCAGTAGCCCAGGGACTAGCGGGAGGGAGCAGTTCTTC. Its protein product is CASSPGTSGREQFF.

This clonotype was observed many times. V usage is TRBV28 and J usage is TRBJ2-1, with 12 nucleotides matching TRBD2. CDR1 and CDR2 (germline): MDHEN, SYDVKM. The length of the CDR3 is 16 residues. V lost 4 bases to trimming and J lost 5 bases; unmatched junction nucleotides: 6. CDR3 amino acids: CASSSWTSGDNNEQFF. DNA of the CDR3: TGTGCCAGCAGTTCCTGGACTAGCGGGGACAACAATGAGCAGTTCTTC.

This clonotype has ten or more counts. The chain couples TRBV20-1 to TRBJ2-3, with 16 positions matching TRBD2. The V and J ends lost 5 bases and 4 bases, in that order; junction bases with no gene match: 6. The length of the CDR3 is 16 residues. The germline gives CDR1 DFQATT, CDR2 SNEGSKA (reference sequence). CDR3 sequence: CSAPGTSGRAADTQYF. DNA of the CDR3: TGCAGTGCTCCCGGGACTAGCGGGAGGGCCGCAGATACGCAGTATTTT.

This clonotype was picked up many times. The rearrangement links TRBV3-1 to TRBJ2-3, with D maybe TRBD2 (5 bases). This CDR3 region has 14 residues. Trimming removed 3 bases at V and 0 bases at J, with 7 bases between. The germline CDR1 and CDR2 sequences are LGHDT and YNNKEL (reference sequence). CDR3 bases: TGTGCCAGCAGCCAGAGGGCGAGCACAGATACGCAGTATTTT. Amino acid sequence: CASSQRASTDTQYF.

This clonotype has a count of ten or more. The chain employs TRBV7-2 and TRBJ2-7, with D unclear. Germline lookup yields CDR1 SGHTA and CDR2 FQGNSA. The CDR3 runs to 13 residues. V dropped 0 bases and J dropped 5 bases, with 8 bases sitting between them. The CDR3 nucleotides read TGTGCCAGCAGCTTAGCGCCCAGCAACGAGCAGTACTTC. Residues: CASSLAPSNEQYF.

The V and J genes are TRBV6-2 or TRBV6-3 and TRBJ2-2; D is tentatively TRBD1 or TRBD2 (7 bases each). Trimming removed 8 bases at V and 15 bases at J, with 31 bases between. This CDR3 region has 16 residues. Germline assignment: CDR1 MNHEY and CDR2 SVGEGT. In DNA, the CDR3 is TGTGCCAGCCGAAATACCGGGACAGCGGGGAGCGGACAGGTGTTTTTT. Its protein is CASRNTGTAGSGQVFF.

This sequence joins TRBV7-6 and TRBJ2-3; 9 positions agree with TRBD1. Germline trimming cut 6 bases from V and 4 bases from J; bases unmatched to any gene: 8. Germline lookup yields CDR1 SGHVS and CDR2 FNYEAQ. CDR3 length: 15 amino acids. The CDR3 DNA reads TGTGCCAGCAGACCGGGACAGGGTGGGGCAGATACGCAGTATTTT. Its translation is CASRPGQGGADTQYF.

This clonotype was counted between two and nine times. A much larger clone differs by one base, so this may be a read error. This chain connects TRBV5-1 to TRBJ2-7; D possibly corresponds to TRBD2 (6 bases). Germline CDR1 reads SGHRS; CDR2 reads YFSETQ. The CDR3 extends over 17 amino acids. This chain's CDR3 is CASSQTIGGAHSYKQYF. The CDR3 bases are TGCGCCAGCAGCCAGACTATCGGCGGGGCCCACTCCTACAAGCAGTACTTC.

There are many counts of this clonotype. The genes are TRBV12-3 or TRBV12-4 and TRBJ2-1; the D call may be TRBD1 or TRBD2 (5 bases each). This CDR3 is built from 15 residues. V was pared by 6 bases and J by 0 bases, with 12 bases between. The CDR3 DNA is TGTGCCAGCAGAAGGGACCTGAGCTCCTACAATGAGCAGTTCTTC. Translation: CASRRDLSSYNEQFF.

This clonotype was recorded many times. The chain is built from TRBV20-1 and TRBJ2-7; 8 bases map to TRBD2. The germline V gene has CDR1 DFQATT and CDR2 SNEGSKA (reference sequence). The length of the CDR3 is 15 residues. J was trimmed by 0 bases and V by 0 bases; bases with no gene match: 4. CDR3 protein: CSARDPSGSSYEQYF. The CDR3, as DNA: TGCAGTGCTAGAGACCCTAGCGGGTCCTCCTACGAGCAGTACTTC.

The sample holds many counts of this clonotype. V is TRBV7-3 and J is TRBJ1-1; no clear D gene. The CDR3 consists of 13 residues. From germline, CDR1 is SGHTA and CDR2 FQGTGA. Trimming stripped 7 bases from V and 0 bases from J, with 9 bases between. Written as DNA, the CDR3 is TGTGCCAGCAAATTAGAGTTGAACACTGAAGCTTTCTTT. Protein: CASKLELNTEAFF.

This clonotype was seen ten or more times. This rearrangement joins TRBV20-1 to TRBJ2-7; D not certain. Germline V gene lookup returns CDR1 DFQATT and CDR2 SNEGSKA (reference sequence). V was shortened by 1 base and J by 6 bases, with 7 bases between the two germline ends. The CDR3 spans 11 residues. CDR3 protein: CSARARTEQYF. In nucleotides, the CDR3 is TGCAGTGCTAGAGCTAGAACCGAGCAGTACTTC.

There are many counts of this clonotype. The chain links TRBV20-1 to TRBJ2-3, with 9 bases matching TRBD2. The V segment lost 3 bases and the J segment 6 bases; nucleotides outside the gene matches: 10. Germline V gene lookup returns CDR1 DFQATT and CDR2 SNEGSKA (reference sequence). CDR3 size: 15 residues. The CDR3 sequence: CSARWAGGPDDTQYF. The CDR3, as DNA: TGCAGTGCTAGGTGGGCGGGAGGGCCCGACGATACGCAGTATTTT.

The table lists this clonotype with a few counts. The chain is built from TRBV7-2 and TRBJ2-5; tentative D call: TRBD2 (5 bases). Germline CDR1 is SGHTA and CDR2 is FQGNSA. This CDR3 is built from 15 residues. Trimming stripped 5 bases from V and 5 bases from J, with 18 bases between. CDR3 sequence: CASSVEPGSGETQYF. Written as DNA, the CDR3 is TGTGCCAGCAGCGTAGAACCGGGAAGTGGGGAGACCCAGTACTTC. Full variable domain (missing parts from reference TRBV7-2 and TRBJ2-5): GAGVSQSPSNKVTEKGKDVELRCDPISGHTALYWYRQSLGQGLEFLIYFQGNSAPDKSGLPSDRFSAERTGGSVSTLTIQRTQQEDSAVYLCASSVEPGSGETQYFGPGTRLLVL.

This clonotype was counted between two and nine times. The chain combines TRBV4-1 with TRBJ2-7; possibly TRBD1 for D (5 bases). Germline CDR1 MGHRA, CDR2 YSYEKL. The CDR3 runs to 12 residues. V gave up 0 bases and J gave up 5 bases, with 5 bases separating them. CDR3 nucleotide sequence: TGCGCCAGCAGCCAAGAGGGGCACGAGCAGTACTTC. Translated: CASSQEGHEQYF.